The following is a T cell receptor beta chain sequence with its context. This record comes from a study of blood T cell repertoires in COVID-19. Here immunoSEQ multiplex PCR was the method, and the copy in TCRdb shows in-frame clones only, minus some. The data contain around 160,000 clones, roughly 93% of them seen just once; the ten biggest clones take up about 2%. In germline, CDR1 is MNHEY, CDR2 SVGEGT. CDR3 size: 15 residues. The trim removed 4 bases at V and 1 base at J, leaving 4 bases unmatched. The origin of this receptor is an older woman with COVID-19, enrolled during active disease. Specimen: peripheral blood. The J gene is TRBJ2-5, the V gene TRBV6-2 or TRBV6-3, with 9 positions matching TRBD1. The CDR3 nucleotides are TGTGCCAGCAGTTTGGGACAGGGAGGCCAAGAGACCCAGTACTTC. Translated, it gives CASSLGQGGQETQYF.